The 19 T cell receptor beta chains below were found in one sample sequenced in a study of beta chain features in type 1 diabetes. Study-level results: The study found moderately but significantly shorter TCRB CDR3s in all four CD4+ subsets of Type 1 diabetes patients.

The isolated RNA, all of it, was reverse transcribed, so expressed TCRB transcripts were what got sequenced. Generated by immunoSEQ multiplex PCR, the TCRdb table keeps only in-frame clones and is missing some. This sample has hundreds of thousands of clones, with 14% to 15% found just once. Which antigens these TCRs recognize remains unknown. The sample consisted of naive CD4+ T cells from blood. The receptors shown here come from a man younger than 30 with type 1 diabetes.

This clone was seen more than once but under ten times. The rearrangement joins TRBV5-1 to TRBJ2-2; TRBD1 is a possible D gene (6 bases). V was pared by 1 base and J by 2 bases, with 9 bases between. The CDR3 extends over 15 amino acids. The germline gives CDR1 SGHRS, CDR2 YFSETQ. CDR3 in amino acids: CASSLKDSNTGELFF. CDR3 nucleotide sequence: TGCGCCAGCAGCTTGAAGGACAGTAACACCGGGGAGCTGTTTTTT.

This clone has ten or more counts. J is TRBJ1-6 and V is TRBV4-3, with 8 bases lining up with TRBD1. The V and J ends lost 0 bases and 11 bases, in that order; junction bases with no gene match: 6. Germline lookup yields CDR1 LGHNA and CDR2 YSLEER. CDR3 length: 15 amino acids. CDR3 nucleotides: TGCGCCAGCAGCCAAGATGCTGGACAGGGCGCACCCCTCCACTTT. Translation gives CASSQDAGQGAPLHF.

In DNA, the CDR3 is TGCGCCAGCAGCCAACTAGCGGGGGGCGCAGATACGCAGTATTTT. Amino acid sequence: CASSQLAGGADTQYF. The gene calls are TRBV4-3 and TRBJ2-3, with TRBD2 identical over 11 bases. CDR3 length: 15 amino acids. Germline loops: CDR1 LGHNA, CDR2 YSLEER. Trimming at V came to 2 bases and at J to 4 bases, leaving 2 bases not matched to a gene.

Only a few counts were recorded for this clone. The CDR3 protein is CASSYSNQGAKNIQYF. Written as DNA, the CDR3 is TGTGCCAGCAGTTACTCGAACCAGGGGGCCAAAAACATTCAGTACTTC. The chain has TRBV6-5 and TRBJ2-4; maybe TRBD1 (6 bases). The CDR3 is 16 amino acids. Germline V gene lookup returns CDR1 MNHEY and CDR2 SVGAGI. Trimming cost V 0 bases and J 1 base, with 10 bases left between them.

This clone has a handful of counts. The CDR3 nucleotides are TGTGCCAGCAGCCGCAGAGGGCTGGATGAAAAACTGTTTTTT. It specifies CASSRRGLDEKLFF. This chain connects TRBV4-2 to TRBJ1-4; no reliable D call. The CDR3 sequence is 14 residues long. CDR1 is LGHNA and CDR2 is YNFKEQ in the germline V gene. The V and J ends lost 4 bases and 6 bases respectively, with 12 bases between them.

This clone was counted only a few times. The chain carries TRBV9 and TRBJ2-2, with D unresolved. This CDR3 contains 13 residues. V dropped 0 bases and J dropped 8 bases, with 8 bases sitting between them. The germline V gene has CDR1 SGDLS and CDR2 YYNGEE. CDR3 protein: CASSVVPTGELFF. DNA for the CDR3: TGTGCCAGCAGCGTAGTCCCAACAGGGGAGCTGTTTTTT.

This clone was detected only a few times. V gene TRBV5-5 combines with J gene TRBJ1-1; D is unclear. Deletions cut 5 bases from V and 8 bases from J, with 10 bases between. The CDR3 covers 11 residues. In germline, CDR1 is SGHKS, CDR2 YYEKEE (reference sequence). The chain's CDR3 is CASRGPTEAFF. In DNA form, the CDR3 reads TGTGCCAGCAGGGGTCCGACAGAAGCTTTCTTT.

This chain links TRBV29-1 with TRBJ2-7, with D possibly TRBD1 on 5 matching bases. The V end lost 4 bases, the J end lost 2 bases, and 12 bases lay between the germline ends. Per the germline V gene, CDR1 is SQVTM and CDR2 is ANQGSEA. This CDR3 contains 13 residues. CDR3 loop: CSVGSGNPYEQYF. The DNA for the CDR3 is TGCAGCGTTGGGTCAGGGAATCCCTACGAGCAGTACTTC.

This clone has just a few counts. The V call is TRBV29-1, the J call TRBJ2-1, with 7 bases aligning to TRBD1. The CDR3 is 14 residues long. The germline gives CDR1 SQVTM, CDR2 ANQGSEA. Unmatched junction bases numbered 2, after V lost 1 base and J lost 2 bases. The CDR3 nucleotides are TGCAGCGTTGAAGGAGGGGGCCCCTACAATGAGCAGTTCTTC. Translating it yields CSVEGGGPYNEQFF.

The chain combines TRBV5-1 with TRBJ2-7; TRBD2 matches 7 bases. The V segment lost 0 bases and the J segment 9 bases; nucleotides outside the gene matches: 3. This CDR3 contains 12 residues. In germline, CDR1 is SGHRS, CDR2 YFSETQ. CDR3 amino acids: CASSLDLAVQYF. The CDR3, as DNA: TGCGCCAGCAGCTTGGACCTAGCGGTGCAGTACTTC. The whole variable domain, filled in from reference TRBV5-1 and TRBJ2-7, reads KAGVTQTPRYLIKTRGQQVTLSCSPISGHRSVSWYQQTPGQGLQFLFEYFSETQRNKGNFPGRFSGRQFSNSRSEMNVSTLELGDSALYLCASSLDLAVQYFGPGTRLTVT.

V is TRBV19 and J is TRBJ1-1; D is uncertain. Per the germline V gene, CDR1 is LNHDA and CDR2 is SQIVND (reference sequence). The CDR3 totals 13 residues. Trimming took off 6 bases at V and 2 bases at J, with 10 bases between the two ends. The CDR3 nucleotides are TGTGCCAGTAGAGATCAAACTAACACTGAAGCTTTCTTT. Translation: CASRDQTNTEAFF.

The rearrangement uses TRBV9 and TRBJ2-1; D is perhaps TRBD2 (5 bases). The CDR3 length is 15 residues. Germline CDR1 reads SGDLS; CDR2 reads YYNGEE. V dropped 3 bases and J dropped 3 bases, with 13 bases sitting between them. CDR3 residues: CASSAHRTGYNEQFF. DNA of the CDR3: TGTGCCAGCAGCGCCCACCGGACTGGCTACAATGAGCAGTTCTTC.

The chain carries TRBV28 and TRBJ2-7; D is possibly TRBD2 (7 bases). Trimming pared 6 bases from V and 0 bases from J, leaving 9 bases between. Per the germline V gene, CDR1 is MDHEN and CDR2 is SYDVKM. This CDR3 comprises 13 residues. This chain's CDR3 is CASRGGVSYEQYF. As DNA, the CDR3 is TGTGCCAGCAGAGGGGGGGTCTCCTACGAGCAGTACTTC.

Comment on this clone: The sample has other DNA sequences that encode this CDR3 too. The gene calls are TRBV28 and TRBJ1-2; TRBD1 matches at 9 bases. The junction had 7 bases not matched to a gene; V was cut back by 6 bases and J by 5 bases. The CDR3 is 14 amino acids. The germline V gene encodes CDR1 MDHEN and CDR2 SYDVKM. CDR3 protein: CASSSGTGTYGYTF. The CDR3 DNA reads TGTGCCAGCAGCTCCGGGACAGGGACATATGGCTACACCTTC.

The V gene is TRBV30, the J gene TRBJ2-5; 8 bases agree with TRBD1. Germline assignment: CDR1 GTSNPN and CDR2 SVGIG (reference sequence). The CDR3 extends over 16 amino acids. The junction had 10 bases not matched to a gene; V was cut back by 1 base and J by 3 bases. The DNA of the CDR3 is TGTGCCTGGAGTGCTCCGGGACAGGCCTCCAAAGAGACCCAGTACTTC. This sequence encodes CAWSAPGQASKETQYF.

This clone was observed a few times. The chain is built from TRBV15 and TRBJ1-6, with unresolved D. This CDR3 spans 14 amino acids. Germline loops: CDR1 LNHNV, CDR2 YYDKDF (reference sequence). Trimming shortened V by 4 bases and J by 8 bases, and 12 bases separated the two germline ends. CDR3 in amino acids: CATSIEFSDSPLHF. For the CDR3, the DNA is TGTGCCACCAGCATAGAGTTTTCGGATTCACCCCTCCACTTT. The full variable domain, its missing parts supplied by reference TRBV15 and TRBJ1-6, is DAMVIQNPRYQVTQFGKPVTLSCSQTLNHNVMYWYQQKSSQAPKLLFHYYDKDFNNEADTPDNFQSRRPNTSFCFLDIRSPGLGDTAMYLCATSIEFSDSPLHFGNGTRLTVT.

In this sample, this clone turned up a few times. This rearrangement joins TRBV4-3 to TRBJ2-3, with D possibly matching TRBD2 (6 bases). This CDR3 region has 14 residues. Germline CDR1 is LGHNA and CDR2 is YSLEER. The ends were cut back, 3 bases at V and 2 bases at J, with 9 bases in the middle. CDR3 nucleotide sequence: TGCGCCAGCAGCCATGGGGGGAACACAGATACGCAGTATTTT. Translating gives CASSHGGNTDTQYF.

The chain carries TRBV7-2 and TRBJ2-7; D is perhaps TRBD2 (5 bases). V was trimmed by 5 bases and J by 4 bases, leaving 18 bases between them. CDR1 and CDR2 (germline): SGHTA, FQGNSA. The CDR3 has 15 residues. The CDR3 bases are TGTGCCAGCAGCCCCGCTGGGTCACAGCGGTACGAGCAGTACTTC. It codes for CASSPAGSQRYEQYF.

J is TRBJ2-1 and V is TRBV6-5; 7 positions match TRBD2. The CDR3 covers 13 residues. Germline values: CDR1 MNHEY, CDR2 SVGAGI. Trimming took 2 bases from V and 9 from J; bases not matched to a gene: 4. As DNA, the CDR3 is TGTGCCAGCAGTTACGTTGGGGGGGGTGAGCAGTTCTTC. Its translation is CASSYVGGGEQFF.